This T cell receptor (beta chain) was captured by sequencing in a study of response to subunit inactivated influenza vaccine. MiXCR was run by TCRdb on the RT-PCR reads, yielding one entry per CDR3 protein. The sample contains under 550,000 distinct CDR3 sequences, 7.2% of which appear only once. This clonotype occurred many times. Its matching antigen is unknown. Trimming left V 1 base short and J 0 bases short, with 10 bases between. Per the germline V gene, CDR1 is SGHTA and CDR2 is FQGNSA. The CDR3 runs to 16 residues. The study, taken as a whole, reports: Each seasonal influenza vaccination recruits few new T cells, the authors suggested.

The material sequenced was PBMCs from blood, taken less than 30 months after vaccination. This receptor was taken from a man aged 45 to 75 who received an inactivated influenza vaccine. This sequence joins TRBV7-2 and TRBJ1-5; D is perhaps TRBD1 (5 bases). The CDR3 DNA sequence: TGTGCCAGCAGCTTAGGGACACCGTATAGCAATCAGCCCCAGCATTTT. It is translated as CASSLGTPYSNQPQHF.